The 20 T cell receptor beta chains below were found in one sample sequenced in a study of T-cell memory formation after mild COVID-19. TCRdb re-called the 5' RACE reads through MiXCR, storing one row per CDR3 protein. This sample yields 55,000 to 75,000 distinct CDR3 sequences, of which around a quarter are seen a single time; about 40% belongs to the top ten. The sample taken for sequencing was PBMCs or a T cell subset sorted from them (not recorded which). The source is a man in his late teens or twenties who had mild COVID-19 (a few samples of this study predate the infection). Cell type and time point are not known.

The rearrangement links TRBV29-1 to TRBJ2-3; a weak D match, TRBD2 (7 bases). The germline gives CDR1 SQVTM, CDR2 ANQGSEA. CDR3 length equals 12 residues. V gave up 7 bases and J gave up 11 bases, with 19 bases separating them. The CDR3 bases are TGCAGCGGTCGCGGGGGCCCCGGTGAGCAGTATTTT. Protein product: CSGRGGPGEQYF.

The V and J genes are TRBV7-9 and TRBJ1-2, with 7 bases aligning to TRBD1. V trimming: 4 bases; J trimming: 0 bases; junction bases outside the gene matches: 5. There are 15 residues in the CDR3. The germline gives CDR1 SEHNR, CDR2 FQNEAQ (reference sequence). CDR3 nucleotide sequence: TGTGCCAGCAGCTCCCTAGACAGGGCTAACTATGGCTACACCTTC. Translated: CASSSLDRANYGYTF.

The V and J genes are TRBV9 and TRBJ2-1; D not certain. The germline V gene encodes CDR1 SGDLS and CDR2 YYNGEE. Deletions cut 0 bases from V and 8 bases from J, with 6 bases between. The CDR3 runs to 12 residues. This CDR3 reads CASSVAADEQFF. As DNA, the CDR3 is TGTGCCAGCAGCGTAGCCGCGGATGAGCAGTTCTTC.

This clonotype was picked up a small number of times. V gene TRBV24-1 combines with J gene TRBJ1-2, with 9 bases fitting TRBD1. Germline V gene data show CDR1 as KGHDR and CDR2 as SFDVKD. Trimming at V came to 5 bases and at J to 6 bases, leaving 6 bases not matched to a gene. The CDR3 loop spans 14 amino acids. The CDR3 DNA sequence: TGTGCCACCAGTGCCATGGACAGGGGAGATGGCTACACCTTC. Amino acids: CATSAMDRGDGYTF.

The chain carries TRBV6-1 and TRBJ2-1; D uncertain. V lost 6 bases and J 5 bases, leaving 14 bases between the germline ends. The CDR3 spans 14 residues. The germline V gene encodes CDR1 MNHNS and CDR2 SASEGT. The CDR3 DNA is TGTGCCAGCAGCGAAAGGTTAGCCAACAATGAGCAGTTCTTC. Translated: CASSERLANNEQFF.

The chain joins TRBV6-5 to TRBJ2-7, with D maybe TRBD1 (5 bases). Trimming left V 2 bases short and J 3 bases short, with 8 bases between. CDR3 length equals 13 residues. Germline V CDR1 and CDR2: MNHEY, SVGAGI. The CDR3 protein is CASSYDSNYEQYF. CDR3 nucleotides: TGTGCCAGCAGTTACGACAGCAACTACGAGCAGTACTTC.

In its sample, this clonotype was seen a few times. The CDR3: CASSQVGKFGLYEQYF. The DNA of the CDR3 is TGCGCCAGCAGCCAAGTCGGGAAATTCGGCCTCTACGAGCAGTACTTC. V usage is TRBV4-3 and J usage is TRBJ2-7, with D possibly being TRBD2 (5 bases). The V end was cut by 1 base, the J end by 3 bases, with 16 bases between. There are 16 residues in the CDR3. The V gene's germline CDR1 is LGHNA and CDR2 YSLEER.

This clonotype was recorded a few times. The rearrangement uses TRBV3-1 and TRBJ2-1; 7 nucleotides match TRBD1. The V gene's germline CDR1 is LGHDT and CDR2 YNNKEL (reference sequence). The CDR3 is 14 residues long. Trimming cost V 1 base and J 10 bases; bases outside gene matches: 7. In DNA, the CDR3 is TGTGCCAGCAGCCAAGCTGGGACAGATTACGAGCAGTTCTTC. It yields the protein CASSQAGTDYEQFF.

This clonotype was counted at least ten times. The V gene is TRBV20-1, the J gene TRBJ2-2, with D maybe TRBD2 (7 bases). Trimming stripped 0 bases from V and 3 bases from J, with 17 bases between. The CDR3 is 17 amino acids. In germline, CDR1 is DFQATT, CDR2 SNEGSKA (reference sequence). CDR3 bases: TGCAGTGCTAGAGACCCAGGGGCGGGGGCCCACACCGGGGAGCTGTTTTTT. It translates to CSARDPGAGAHTGELFF.

The V gene is TRBV7-9, the J gene TRBJ2-1; 10 nucleotides match TRBD1. This CDR3 is built from 17 residues. With V trimmed by 4 bases and J by 10 bases, 16 bases remained unmatched. Looked up from germline, CDR1 is SEHNR and CDR2 is FQNEAQ (reference sequence). CDR3 residues: CASSYNPFGTGEQEQFF. For the CDR3, the DNA is TGTGCCAGCAGCTACAACCCCTTCGGGACAGGGGAACAGGAGCAGTTCTTC.

V is TRBV6-2 or TRBV6-3 and J is TRBJ2-7; the match to TRBD1 covers 8 bases. The CDR3 has 14 residues. Germline V CDR1 and CDR2: MNHEY, SVGEGT. V lost 2 bases, J lost 3 bases, and 3 bases stayed unmatched. This chain's CDR3 is CASSYGTGNYEQYF. The CDR3, as DNA: TGTGCCAGCAGTTACGGGACAGGTAACTACGAGCAGTACTTC.

The table lists this clonotype with a few counts. The rearrangement uses TRBV4-3 and TRBJ2-1; tentatively, D is TRBD2 (6 bases). Trimming stripped 3 bases from V and 0 bases from J, with 15 bases between. This CDR3 is 17 amino acids long. Germline V gene sequence: CDR1 LGHNA, CDR2 YSLEER. The CDR3 protein is CASSHRTGLSSYNEQFF. The CDR3 DNA reads as TGCGCCAGCAGCCACCGCACGGGACTCAGCTCCTACAATGAGCAGTTCTTC.

The rearrangement joins TRBV28 to TRBJ2-1; 10 bases match TRBD1. V trimming: 4 bases; J trimming: 4 bases; junction bases outside the gene matches: 10. The CDR3 contains 17 residues. The germline V gene encodes CDR1 MDHEN and CDR2 SYDVKM. The DNA of the CDR3 is TGTGCCAGCAGTTCGACTCGACAGGGGGCGAGTTACAATGAGCAGTTCTTC. This sequence encodes CASSSTRQGASYNEQFF.

The chain uses TRBV4-1 and TRBJ1-2, with D hard to call. The germline V gene has CDR1 MGHRA and CDR2 YSYEKL. Trimming removed 1 base from V and 4 bases from J, with 10 bases in between. This CDR3 region has 14 residues. CDR3 sequence reads: CASSQVGRAYGYTF. In DNA, the CDR3 is TGCGCCAGCAGCCAAGTCGGGAGGGCCTATGGCTACACCTTC.

This clonotype was counted once. The V gene is TRBV7-6, the J gene TRBJ1-5; D gene unclear. Germline loops: CDR1 SGHVS, CDR2 FNYEAQ. The CDR3 contains 14 residues. V shed 2 bases and J shed 0 bases, with 5 bases lying between them. Here the CDR3 reads CASSLSVSNQPQHF. The CDR3 region has the DNA TGTGCCAGCAGCTTATCTGTTAGCAATCAGCCCCAGCATTTT.

As DNA, the CDR3 is TGCGCCAGCAGCCAAGAAGCGCAGGGCCATCAGCCCCAGCATTTT. Protein product: CASSQEAQGHQPQHF. The chain combines TRBV4-3 with TRBJ1-5; D may be TRBD1 (5 bases). Germline-derived CDR1 and CDR2 are LGHNA and YSLEER. The CDR3 runs to 15 residues. Trimming pared 0 bases from V and 5 bases from J, leaving 11 bases between.

The chain couples TRBV5-4 to TRBJ2-1, with 7 bases matching TRBD2. Germline CDR1 and CDR2: SGHNT and YYREEE (reference sequence). This CDR3 is built from 13 residues. V lost 0 bases, J lost 8 bases, and 2 bases stayed unmatched. CDR3 region: CASSLVGGDEQFF. CDR3 nucleotide sequence: TGTGCCAGCAGCTTGGTTGGGGGGGATGAGCAGTTCTTC.

This clonotype appeared a few times. This sequence joins TRBV14 and TRBJ2-3; D perhaps matches TRBD1 (6 bases). Between the trimmed V and J ends, which lost 4 bases and 2 bases, there was a span of 10 bases. The germline gives CDR1 SGHDN, CDR2 FVKESK. The CDR3 runs 14 residues. CDR3 nucleotides: TGTGCCAGCAGCCCGGACAGCCTCACAGATACGCAGTATTTT. It codes for CASSPDSLTDTQYF. Full variable domain (outside the CDR3, taken from reference TRBV14 and TRBJ2-3): EAGVTQFPSHSVIEKGQTVTLRCDPISGHDNLYWYRRVMGKEIKFLLHFVKESKQDESGMPNNRFLAERTGGTYSTLKVQPAELEDSGVYFCASSPDSLTDTQYFGPGTRLTVL.

This clonotype was observed many times. The J gene is TRBJ2-3, the V gene TRBV2; 8 nucleotides line up with TRBD1. The CDR3 totals 15 residues. Trimming cost V 7 bases and J 5 bases; bases outside gene matches: 11. CDR1 is SNHLY and CDR2 is FYNNEI in the germline V gene. The CDR3 nucleotides read TGTGCCAGCACCGAACTTGGACAGGGCGTAGATACGCAGTATTTT. Protein sequence: CASTELGQGVDTQYF.

V and J are TRBV4-2 and TRBJ2-2, with 9 bases aligning to TRBD2. Germline CDR1 LGHNA, CDR2 YNFKEQ. The V gene end was trimmed by 0 bases and the J gene end by 4 bases; junction bases not matched to a gene: 9. The CDR3 is made up of 18 amino acids. In DNA form, the CDR3 reads TGTGCCAGCAGCCAAGATCGGGCTAGCGGGGTCGTCACCGGGGAGCTGTTTTTT. Translation: CASSQDRASGVVTGELFF.